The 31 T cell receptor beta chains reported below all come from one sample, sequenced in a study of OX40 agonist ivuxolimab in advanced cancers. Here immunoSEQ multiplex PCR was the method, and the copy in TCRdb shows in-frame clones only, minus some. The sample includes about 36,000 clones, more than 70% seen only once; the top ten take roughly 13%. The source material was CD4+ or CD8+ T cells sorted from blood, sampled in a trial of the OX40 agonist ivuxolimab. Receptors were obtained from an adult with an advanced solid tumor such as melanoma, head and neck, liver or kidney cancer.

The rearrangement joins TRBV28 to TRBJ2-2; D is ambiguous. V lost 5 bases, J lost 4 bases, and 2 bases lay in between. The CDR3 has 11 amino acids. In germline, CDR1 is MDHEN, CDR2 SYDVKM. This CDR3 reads CASSLTGELFF. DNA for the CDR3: TGTGCCAGCAGTCTCACCGGGGAGCTGTTTTTT.

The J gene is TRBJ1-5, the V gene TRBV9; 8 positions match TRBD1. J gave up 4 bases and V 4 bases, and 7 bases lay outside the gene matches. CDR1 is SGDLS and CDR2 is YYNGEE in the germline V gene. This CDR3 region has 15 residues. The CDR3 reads CASSPAGGRNQPQHF. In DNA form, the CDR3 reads TGTGCCAGCAGCCCTGCAGGGGGCCGGAATCAGCCCCAGCATTTT. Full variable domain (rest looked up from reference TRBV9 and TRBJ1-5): DSGVTQTPKHLITATGQRVTLRCSPRSGDLSVYWYQQSLDQGLQFLIQYYNGEERAKGNILERFSAQQFPDLHSELNLSSLELGDSALYFCASSPAGGRNQPQHFGDGTRLSIL.

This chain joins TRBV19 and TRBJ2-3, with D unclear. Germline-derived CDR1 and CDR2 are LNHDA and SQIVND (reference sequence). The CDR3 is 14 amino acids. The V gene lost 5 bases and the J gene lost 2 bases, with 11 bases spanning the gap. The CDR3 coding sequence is TGTGCCAGTAGTCGGACCACCTACACAGATACGCAGTATTTT. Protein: CASSRTTYTDTQYF. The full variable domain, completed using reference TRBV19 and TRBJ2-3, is DGGITQSPKYLFRKEGQNVTLSCEQNLNHDAMYWYRQDPGQGLRLIYYSQIVNDFQKGDIAEGYSVSREKKESFPLTVTSAQKNPTAFYLCASSRTTYTDTQYFGPGTRLTVL.

CDR3 nucleotide sequence: TGTGCCAGCAGTCCAACCCCCGGGTTATGGTCCTACGAGCAGTACTTC. Protein product: CASSPTPGLWSYEQYF. The chain joins TRBV27 to TRBJ2-7, with no clear D. The CDR3 runs 16 residues. Trimming removed 5 bases from V and 1 base from J, with 18 bases in between. Germline CDR1 is MNHEY and CDR2 is SMNVEV (reference sequence).

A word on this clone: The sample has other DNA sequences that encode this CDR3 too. In DNA, the CDR3 is TGTGCCAGCAGCGTCGGGGGTAGCACTGAAGCTTTCTTT. This translates into CASSVGGSTEAFF. V gene TRBV9 combines with J gene TRBJ1-1; weak D call: TRBD1 (5 bases). The germline V gene has CDR1 SGDLS and CDR2 YYNGEE. This CDR3 comprises 13 residues. V lost 2 bases, J lost 4 bases, and 9 bases lay in between.

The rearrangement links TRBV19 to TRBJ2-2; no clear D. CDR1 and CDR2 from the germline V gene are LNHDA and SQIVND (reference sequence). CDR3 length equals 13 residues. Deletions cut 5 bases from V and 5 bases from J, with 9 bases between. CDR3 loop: CASSPPWTGELFF. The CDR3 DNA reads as TGTGCCAGTAGTCCGCCGTGGACCGGGGAGCTGTTTTTT. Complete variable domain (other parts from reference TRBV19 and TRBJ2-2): DGGITQSPKYLFRKEGQNVTLSCEQNLNHDAMYWYRQDPGQGLRLIYYSQIVNDFQKGDIAEGYSVSREKKESFPLTVTSAQKNPTAFYLCASSPPWTGELFFGEGSRLTVL.

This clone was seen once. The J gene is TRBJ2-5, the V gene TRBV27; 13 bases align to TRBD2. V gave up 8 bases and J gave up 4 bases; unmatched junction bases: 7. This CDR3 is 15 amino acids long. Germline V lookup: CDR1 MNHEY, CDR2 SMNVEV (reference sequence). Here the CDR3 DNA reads TGTGCCAGCCGGGGACTAGCGGGGATGGTAGAGACCCAGTACTTC. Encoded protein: CASRGLAGMVETQYF.

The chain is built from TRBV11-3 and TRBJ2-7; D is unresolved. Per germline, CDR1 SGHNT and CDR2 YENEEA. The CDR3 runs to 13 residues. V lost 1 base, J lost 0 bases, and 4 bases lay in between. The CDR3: CASSLGGSYEQYF. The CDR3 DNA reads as TGTGCCAGCAGCTTAGGCGGCTCCTACGAGCAGTACTTC.

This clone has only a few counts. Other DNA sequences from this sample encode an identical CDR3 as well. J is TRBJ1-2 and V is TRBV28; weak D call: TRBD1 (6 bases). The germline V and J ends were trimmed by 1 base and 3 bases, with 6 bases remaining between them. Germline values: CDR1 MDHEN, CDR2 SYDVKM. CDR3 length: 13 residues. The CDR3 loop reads CASSLSGDYGYTF. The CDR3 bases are TGTGCCAGCAGTTTATCAGGGGACTATGGCTACACCTTC.

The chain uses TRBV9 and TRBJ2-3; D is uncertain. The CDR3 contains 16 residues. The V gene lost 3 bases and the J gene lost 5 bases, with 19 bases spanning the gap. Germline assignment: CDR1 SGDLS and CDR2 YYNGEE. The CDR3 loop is CASSASSGLRLDTQYF. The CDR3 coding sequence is TGTGCCAGCAGCGCATCCTCCGGGCTCCGGCTAGATACGCAGTATTTT.

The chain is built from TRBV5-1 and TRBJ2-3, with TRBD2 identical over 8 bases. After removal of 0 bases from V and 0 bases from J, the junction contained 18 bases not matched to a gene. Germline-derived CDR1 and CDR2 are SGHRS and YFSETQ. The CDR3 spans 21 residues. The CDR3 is CASSLAAGGGPSGSSTDTQYF. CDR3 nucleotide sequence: TGCGCCAGCAGCTTGGCTGCGGGTGGTGGTCCTAGCGGGTCGAGCACAGATACGCAGTATTTT.

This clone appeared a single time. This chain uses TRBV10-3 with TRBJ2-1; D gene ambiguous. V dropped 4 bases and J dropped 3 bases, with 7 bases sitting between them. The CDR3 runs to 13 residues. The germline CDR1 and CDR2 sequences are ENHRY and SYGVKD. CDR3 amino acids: CAISAPGYNEQFF. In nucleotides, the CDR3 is TGTGCCATCAGTGCCCCGGGCTACAATGAGCAGTTCTTC.

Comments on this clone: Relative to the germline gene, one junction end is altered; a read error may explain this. This chain's CDR3 is CTSSSILTGGYNEQFF. CDR3 nucleotide sequence: TGTACCAGCAGTTCAATCCTAACGGGCGGATACAATGAGCAGTTCTTC. This chain joins TRBV27 and TRBJ2-1; no clear D gene. CDR3 length equals 16 residues. The germline gives CDR1 MNHEY, CDR2 SMNVEV (reference sequence).

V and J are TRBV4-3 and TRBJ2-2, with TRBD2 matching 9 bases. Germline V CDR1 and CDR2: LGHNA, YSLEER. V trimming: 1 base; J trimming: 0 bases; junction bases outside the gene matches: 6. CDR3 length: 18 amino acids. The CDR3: CASSQGPSGDSNTGELFF. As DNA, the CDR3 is TGCGCCAGCAGCCAAGGTCCTAGCGGGGACTCGAACACCGGGGAGCTGTTTTTT.

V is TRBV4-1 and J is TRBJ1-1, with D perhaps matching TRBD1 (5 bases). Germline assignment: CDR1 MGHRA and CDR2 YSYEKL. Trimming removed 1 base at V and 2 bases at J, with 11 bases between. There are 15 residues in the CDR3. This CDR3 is CASSQVPGGNTEAFF. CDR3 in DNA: TGCGCCAGCAGCCAAGTTCCGGGGGGTAACACTGAAGCTTTCTTT.

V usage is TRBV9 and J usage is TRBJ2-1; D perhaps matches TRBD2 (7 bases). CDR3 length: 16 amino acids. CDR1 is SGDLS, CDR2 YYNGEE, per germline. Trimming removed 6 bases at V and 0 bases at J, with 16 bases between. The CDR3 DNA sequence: TGTGCCAGCACCCCAGTGGGAGGGGGCTCCTACAATGAGCAGTTCTTC. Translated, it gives CASTPVGGGSYNEQFF.

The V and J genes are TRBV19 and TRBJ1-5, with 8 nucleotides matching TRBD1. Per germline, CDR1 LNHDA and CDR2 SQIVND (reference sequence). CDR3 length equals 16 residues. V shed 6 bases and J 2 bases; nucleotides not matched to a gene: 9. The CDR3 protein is CASSAPGQEGNQPQHF. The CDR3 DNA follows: TGTGCCAGTAGCGCTCCGGGACAGGAGGGCAATCAGCCCCAGCATTTT.

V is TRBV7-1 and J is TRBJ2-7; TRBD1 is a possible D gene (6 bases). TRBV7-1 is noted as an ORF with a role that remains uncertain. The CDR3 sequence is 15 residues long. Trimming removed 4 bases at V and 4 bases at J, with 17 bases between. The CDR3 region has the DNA TGTGCCAGCAGCTTAGCAGGGACAACCTATTACGAGCAGTACTTC. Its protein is CASSLAGTTYYEQYF.

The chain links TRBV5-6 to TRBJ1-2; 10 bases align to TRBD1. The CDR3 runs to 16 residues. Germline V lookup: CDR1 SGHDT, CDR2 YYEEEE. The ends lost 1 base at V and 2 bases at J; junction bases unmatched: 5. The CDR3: CASSLQDRGENYGYTF. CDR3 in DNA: TGTGCCAGCAGCTTGCAGGACAGGGGGGAGAACTATGGCTACACCTTC.

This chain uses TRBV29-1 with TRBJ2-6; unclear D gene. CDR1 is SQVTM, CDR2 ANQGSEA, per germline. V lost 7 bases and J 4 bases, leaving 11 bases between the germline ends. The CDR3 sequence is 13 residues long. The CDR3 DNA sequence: TGCAGCGCACCTGTAGCCGGGGCCAACGTCCTGACTTTC. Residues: CSAPVAGANVLTF.

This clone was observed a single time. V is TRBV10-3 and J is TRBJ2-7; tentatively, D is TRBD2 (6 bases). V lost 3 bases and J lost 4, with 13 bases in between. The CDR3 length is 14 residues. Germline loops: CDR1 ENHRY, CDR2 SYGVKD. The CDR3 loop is CAISDDGRGYEQYF. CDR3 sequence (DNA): TGTGCCATCAGTGACGACGGGAGAGGGTACGAGCAGTACTTC.

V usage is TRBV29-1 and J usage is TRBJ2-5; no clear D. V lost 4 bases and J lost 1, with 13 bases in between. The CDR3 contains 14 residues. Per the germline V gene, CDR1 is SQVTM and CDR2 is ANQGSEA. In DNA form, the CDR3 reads TGCAGCGTTGCGGCAGCTGAGGCCCAAGAGACCCAGTACTTC. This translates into CSVAAAEAQETQYF.

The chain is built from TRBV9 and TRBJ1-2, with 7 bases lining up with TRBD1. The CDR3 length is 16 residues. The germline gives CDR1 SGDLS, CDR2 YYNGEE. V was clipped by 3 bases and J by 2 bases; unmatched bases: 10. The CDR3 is CASSGGRDRDNYGYTF. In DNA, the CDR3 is TGTGCCAGCAGCGGGGGGCGAGACAGGGACAACTATGGCTACACCTTC.

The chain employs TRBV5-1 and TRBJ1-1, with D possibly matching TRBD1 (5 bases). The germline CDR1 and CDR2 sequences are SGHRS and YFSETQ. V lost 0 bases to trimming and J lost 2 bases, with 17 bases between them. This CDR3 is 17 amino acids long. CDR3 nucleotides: TGCGCCAGCAGCTTGGTGTGGGACCAGGGCCCAAACACTGAAGCTTTCTTT. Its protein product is CASSLVWDQGPNTEAFF. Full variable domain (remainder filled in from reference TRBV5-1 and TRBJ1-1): KAGVTQTPRYLIKTRGQQVTLSCSPISGHRSVSWYQQTPGQGLQFLFEYFSETQRNKGNFPGRFSGRQFSNSRSEMNVSTLELGDSALYLCASSLVWDQGPNTEAFFGQGTRLTVV.

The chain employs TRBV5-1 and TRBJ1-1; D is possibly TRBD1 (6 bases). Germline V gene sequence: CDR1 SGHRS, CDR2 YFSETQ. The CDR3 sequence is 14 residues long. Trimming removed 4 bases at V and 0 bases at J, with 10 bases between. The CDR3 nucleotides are TGCGCCAGCAGCCAGGACAGACTGAACACTGAAGCTTTCTTT. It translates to CASSQDRLNTEAFF.

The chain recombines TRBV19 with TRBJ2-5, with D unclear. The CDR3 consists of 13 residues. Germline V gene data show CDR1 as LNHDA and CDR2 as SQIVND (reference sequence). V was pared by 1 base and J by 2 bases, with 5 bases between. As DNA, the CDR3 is TGTGCCAGTAGTATAGGGGTACAAGAGACCCAGTACTTC. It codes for CASSIGVQETQYF.

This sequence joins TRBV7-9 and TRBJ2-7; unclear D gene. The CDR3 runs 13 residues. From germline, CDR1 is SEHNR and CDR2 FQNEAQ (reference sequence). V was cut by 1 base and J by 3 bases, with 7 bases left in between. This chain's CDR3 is CASSLVGGYEQYF. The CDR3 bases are TGTGCCAGCAGCTTAGTAGGCGGCTACGAGCAGTACTTC.

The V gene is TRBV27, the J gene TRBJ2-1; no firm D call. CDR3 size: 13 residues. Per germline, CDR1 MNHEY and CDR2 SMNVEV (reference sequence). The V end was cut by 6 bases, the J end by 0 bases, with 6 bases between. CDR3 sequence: CASSALSYNEQFF. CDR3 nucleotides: TGTGCCAGCAGCGCCCTCTCCTACAATGAGCAGTTCTTC.

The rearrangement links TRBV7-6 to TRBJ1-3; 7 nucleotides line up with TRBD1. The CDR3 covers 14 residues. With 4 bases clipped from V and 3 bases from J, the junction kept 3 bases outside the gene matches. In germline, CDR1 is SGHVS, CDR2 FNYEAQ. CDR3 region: CASSWDSGGNTIYF. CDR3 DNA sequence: TGTGCCAGCAGCTGGGACAGCGGTGGAAACACCATATATTTT.

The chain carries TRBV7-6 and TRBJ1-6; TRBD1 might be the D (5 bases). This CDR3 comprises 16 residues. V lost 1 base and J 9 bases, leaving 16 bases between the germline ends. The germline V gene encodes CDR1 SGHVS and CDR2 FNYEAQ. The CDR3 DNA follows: TGTGCCAGCAGCTTAGGAGGGCCAGGGTTCGTTTCACCCCTCCACTTT. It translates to CASSLGGPGFVSPLHF.

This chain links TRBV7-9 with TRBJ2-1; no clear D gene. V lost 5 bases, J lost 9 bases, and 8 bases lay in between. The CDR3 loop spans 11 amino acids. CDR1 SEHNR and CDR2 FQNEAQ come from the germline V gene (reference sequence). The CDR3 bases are TGTGCCAGCAGCCGCCCCCTTGAGCAGTTCTTC. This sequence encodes CASSRPLEQFF.